The 27 T cell receptor beta chains presented below share a single source sample, sequenced in a study of cytomegalovirus exposure and HLA in healthy donors. Here immunoSEQ multiplex PCR was the method, and the copy in TCRdb shows in-frame clones only, minus some. The data show about 150,000 clones, 70% to 90% seen once. Input material: PBMCs. The receptors originated from a human donor in good health.

This chain joins TRBV25-1 and TRBJ1-1; TRBD1 matches 8 bases. The CDR3 sequence is 15 residues long. V shed 5 bases, J shed 4 bases, and the junction held 9 bases outside the gene matches. Germline CDR1 MGHDK, CDR2 SYGVNS. CDR3 DNA: TGTGCCAGCAGTAACCAGGGGGCCCTCTCCACTGAAGCTTTCTTT. This sequence encodes CASSNQGALSTEAFF.

The rearrangement links TRBV5-8 to TRBJ2-1; weak D call: TRBD2 (5 bases). The CDR3 totals 15 residues. CDR1 SGHTS and CDR2 YDEGEE come from the germline V gene. V was pared by 0 bases and J by 0 bases, with 7 bases between. For the CDR3, the DNA is TGTGCCAGCAGCTTGGAGGGAGACTCCTACAATGAGCAGTTCTTC. It yields the protein CASSLEGDSYNEQFF.

This chain connects TRBV7-2 to TRBJ1-6; no clear D. The CDR3 is 12 amino acids. CDR1 and CDR2 from the germline V gene are SGHTA and FQGNSA. V lost 2 bases and J lost 9, with 5 bases in between. CDR3 in DNA: TGTGCCAGCAGCTTAAGAGCTTCACCCCTCCACTTT. This codes for CASSLRASPLHF.

This clone has a handful of counts. J is TRBJ1-5 and V is TRBV14; D unresolved. Germline V gives CDR1 SGHDN, CDR2 FVKESK. V lost 3 bases, J lost 5 bases, and 8 bases lay in between. The CDR3 sequence is 13 residues long. The CDR3 DNA reads as TGTGCCAGCAGCCAGTACAGAGATCAGCCCCAGCATTTT. Its protein product is CASSQYRDQPQHF.

The chain recombines TRBV27 with TRBJ2-5; a weak D match, TRBD2 (6 bases). Per germline, CDR1 MNHEY and CDR2 SMNVEV (reference sequence). Trimming took 2 bases from V and 1 from J, leaving 17 bases between them. This CDR3 contains 17 residues. CDR3 sequence: CASSLRSGGSGQETQYF. The CDR3, as DNA: TGTGCCAGCAGTTTAAGGTCTGGGGGGTCAGGCCAAGAGACCCAGTACTTC.

The chain has TRBV10-3 and TRBJ1-6; D not resolved. The V end was cut by 3 bases, the J end by 0 bases, with 3 bases between. CDR3 length: 14 amino acids. The germline V gene has CDR1 ENHRY and CDR2 SYGVKD. CDR3 DNA: TGTGCCATCAGTGACAGCTCCTATAATTCACCCCTCCACTTT. Its protein product is CAISDSSYNSPLHF.

This clone was observed a handful of times. This rearrangement joins TRBV4-2 to TRBJ2-7; D is unresolved. V was shortened by 0 bases and J by 3 bases, with 3 bases between the two germline ends. CDR3 size: 12 residues. CDR1 is LGHNA, CDR2 YNFKEQ, per germline. The CDR3 here is CASSQDRYEQYF. Here the CDR3 DNA reads TGTGCCAGCAGCCAAGATCGCTACGAGCAGTACTTC.

CDR3 sequence: CASSERPGGVADTQYF. CDR3 nucleotides: TGTGCCAGCAGTGAACGCCCAGGGGGAGTCGCAGATACGCAGTATTTT. The chain recombines TRBV2 with TRBJ2-3, with 7 nucleotides matching TRBD1. This CDR3 region has 16 residues. Germline CDR1 reads SNHLY; CDR2 reads FYNNEI. The V gene end was trimmed by 2 bases and the J gene end by 4 bases; junction bases not matched to a gene: 9. The full variable domain, with the rest looked up from reference TRBV2 and TRBJ2-3, is EPEVTQTPSHQVTQMGQEVILRCVPISNHLYFYWYRQILGQKVEFLVSFYNNEISEKSEIFDDQFSVERPDGSNFTLKIRSTKLEDSAMYFCASSERPGGVADTQYFGPGTRLTVL.

The chain combines TRBV19 with TRBJ2-3; possible D gene TRBD1, 6 bases. Germline CDR1 reads LNHDA; CDR2 reads SQIVND (reference sequence). With 4 bases removed from V and 1 base from J, the gap between germline ends came to 15 bases. This CDR3 has 16 residues. CDR3 nucleotides: TGTGCCAGTAGTACACCAGGGGATGCCGGCACAGATACGCAGTATTTT. This translates into CASSTPGDAGTDTQYF. Full variable domain (remainder filled in from reference TRBV19 and TRBJ2-3): DGGITQSPKYLFRKEGQNVTLSCEQNLNHDAMYWYRQDPGQGLRLIYYSQIVNDFQKGDIAEGYSVSREKKESFPLTVTSAQKNPTAFYLCASSTPGDAGTDTQYFGPGTRLTVL.

The J gene is TRBJ2-5, the V gene TRBV7-3; no clear D gene. V dropped 5 bases and J dropped 2 bases, with 3 bases sitting between them. From germline, CDR1 is SGHTA and CDR2 FQGTGA. The CDR3 sequence is 11 residues long. This CDR3 reads CASSRQETQYF. In DNA form, the CDR3 reads TGTGCCAGCAGCCGTCAAGAGACCCAGTACTTC.

V usage is TRBV7-2 and J usage is TRBJ2-5; TRBD1 matches 11 bases. V trimming: 5 bases; J trimming: 7 bases; junction bases outside the gene matches: 12. The CDR3 has 16 amino acids. Germline V gene sequence: CDR1 SGHTA, CDR2 FQGNSA. CDR3 residues: CASSPRGTGGYGTQYF. The CDR3 DNA is TGTGCCAGCAGCCCAAGAGGGACAGGGGGGTATGGGACCCAGTACTTC.

The V gene is TRBV27, the J gene TRBJ2-7, with 8 bases identical to TRBD2. The CDR3 runs to 17 residues. The ends lost 7 bases at V and 3 bases at J; junction bases unmatched: 17. Germline V gene data show CDR1 as MNHEY and CDR2 as SMNVEV (reference sequence). The DNA of the CDR3 is TGTGCCAGCACCAATCAAGGAGTAGCGGGAAGGTTCTACGAGCAGTACTTC. This encodes CASTNQGVAGRFYEQYF.

The V gene is TRBV25-1, the J gene TRBJ1-2; D not certain. CDR1 is MGHDK, CDR2 SYGVNS, per germline. With 3 bases removed from V and 8 bases from J, the gap between germline ends came to 19 bases. The CDR3 runs to 15 residues. CDR3 sequence: CASSDRGHPGAGYTF. The CDR3 DNA reads as TGTGCCAGCAGTGACCGGGGTCACCCCGGCGCCGGCTACACCTTC.

V gene TRBV7-9 combines with J gene TRBJ2-2, with D perhaps matching TRBD1 (6 bases). CDR3 length: 15 residues. Germline V CDR1 and CDR2: SEHNR, FQNEAQ (reference sequence). Trimming cost V 1 base and J 6 bases, with 12 bases left between them. The CDR3 loop reads CASSLVARGPGELFF. The CDR3 DNA reads TGTGCCAGCAGCTTAGTGGCCAGGGGACCCGGGGAGCTGTTTTTT.

V gene TRBV5-1 combines with J gene TRBJ2-2; TRBD2 matches at 7 bases. The CDR3 runs to 18 residues. After removal of 0 bases from V and 6 bases from J, the junction contained 14 bases not matched to a gene. CDR1 and CDR2 from the germline V gene are SGHRS and YFSETQ. The DNA for the CDR3 is TGCGCCAGCAGCTTGGTTTTTGGCGGGAGTATGGTGTCCGGGGAGCTGTTTTTT. Encoded protein: CASSLVFGGSMVSGELFF.

The chain couples TRBV18 to TRBJ2-5; D unclear. V shed 4 bases and J shed 2 bases, with 8 bases lying between them. The CDR3 is 13 residues long. The germline CDR1 and CDR2 sequences are KGHSH and LQKENI. CDR3 sequence reads: CASSLTQQETQYF. CDR3 DNA: TGTGCCAGCTCACTAACACAACAAGAGACCCAGTACTTC.

This clone has only a few counts. J is TRBJ2-3 and V is TRBV29-1, with 11 bases fitting TRBD2. This CDR3 has 16 amino acids. Losses at the gene ends were 5 bases for V and 2 bases for J; bases not matched to a gene: 9. Germline lookup yields CDR1 SQVTM and CDR2 ANQGSEA. CDR3 DNA: TGCAGCGTTCCAAGACTAGCGGGGACCAACACAGATACGCAGTATTTT. Its protein is CSVPRLAGTNTDTQYF.

The gene calls are TRBV28 and TRBJ1-4; perhaps TRBD1 as D (5 bases). Germline CDR1 MDHEN, CDR2 SYDVKM. The CDR3 has 17 residues. Trimming took off 7 bases at V and 0 bases at J, with 18 bases between the two ends. CDR3 nucleotides: TGTGCCAGCACTCCCCTGGGGGGGACCGCAACTAATGAAAAACTGTTTTTT. As protein: CASTPLGGTATNEKLFF.

V gene TRBV27 combines with J gene TRBJ1-5, with D tentatively TRBD1 (5 bases). Germline-derived CDR1 and CDR2 are MNHEY and SMNVEV (reference sequence). This CDR3 has 17 residues. Deletions cut 6 bases from V and 4 bases from J, with 22 bases between. Here the CDR3 reads CASRSSGTPKRNQPQHF. CDR3 in DNA: TGTGCCAGCAGGTCTAGTGGGACTCCAAAGCGGAATCAGCCCCAGCATTTT.

The chain recombines TRBV18 with TRBJ1-2; 9 bases align to TRBD1. CDR3 length: 15 residues. CDR1 is KGHSH and CDR2 is LQKENI in the germline V gene. J gave up 8 bases and V 5 bases, and 12 bases lay outside the gene matches. CDR3 loop: CASSLTGTGSDGYTF. CDR3 DNA sequence: TGTGCCAGCTCATTGACCGGGACAGGGAGTGACGGCTACACCTTC.

This chain joins TRBV28 and TRBJ2-7; 11 bases map to TRBD2. The germline CDR1 and CDR2 sequences are MDHEN and SYDVKM. Germline trimming cut 6 bases from V and 3 bases from J; bases unmatched to any gene: 7. The CDR3 spans 15 residues. CDR3 loop: CASRRLAGGIYEQYF. Here the CDR3 DNA reads TGTGCCAGCAGAAGGCTAGCGGGAGGAATCTACGAGCAGTACTTC.

The chain uses TRBV6-6 and TRBJ1-1, with D possibly being TRBD1 (5 bases). V was trimmed by 7 bases and J by 2 bases, leaving 11 bases between them. Germline CDR1 is MNHNY and CDR2 is SVGAGI (reference sequence). The CDR3 loop spans 13 amino acids. The CDR3 DNA is TGTGCCAGCATAACCGGGGGAAACACTGAAGCTTTCTTT. Encoded protein: CASITGGNTEAFF.

This clone was seen a few times. The gene calls are TRBV29-1 and TRBJ1-2, with D tentatively TRBD1 (5 bases). With 7 bases removed from V and 8 bases from J, the gap between germline ends came to 14 bases. Germline values: CDR1 SQVTM, CDR2 ANQGSEA. The CDR3 totals 11 residues. CDR3 nucleotides: TGCAGCGCGGGGGACGGTCGAGGCTACACCTTC. This encodes CSAGDGRGYTF.

Worth noting for this clone: Other DNA sequences in the same sample also yield this CDR3. The chain has TRBV5-1 and TRBJ2-7; tentatively, D is TRBD1 (6 bases). Germline CDR1 SGHRS, CDR2 YFSETQ. The length of the CDR3 is 14 residues. Trimming left V 0 bases short and J 3 bases short, with 10 bases between. The CDR3 protein is CASSLEGGSYEQYF. CDR3 coding DNA: TGCGCCAGCAGCTTGGAAGGGGGAAGCTACGAGCAGTACTTC.

There are a few counts of this clone. This chain uses TRBV7-2 with TRBJ1-2, with 10 bases lining up with TRBD1. The germline V gene has CDR1 SGHTA and CDR2 FQGNSA. The CDR3 has 13 amino acids. The trim removed 4 bases at V and 6 bases at J, leaving 2 bases unmatched. CDR3 bases: TGTGCCAGCAGCTCGACAGGGGGCAATGGCTACACCTTC. Translation: CASSSTGGNGYTF.

At least ten counts were recorded for this clone. The chain is built from TRBV20-1 and TRBJ1-1; unclear D gene. Per the germline V gene, CDR1 is DFQATT and CDR2 is SNEGSKA (reference sequence). Trimming removed 1 base at V and 7 bases at J, with 7 bases between. The CDR3 has 11 residues. The CDR3 bases are TGCAGTGCTAGAGGACTGGGTGAAGCTTTCTTT. It translates to CSARGLGEAFF.

This clone was counted only a few times. The chain uses TRBV19 and TRBJ1-6; TRBD1 matches 11 bases. This CDR3 has 15 amino acids. The V gene end was trimmed by 3 bases and the J gene end by 6 bases; junction bases not matched to a gene: 1. CDR1 and CDR2 (germline): LNHDA, SQIVND (reference sequence). CDR3 nucleotide sequence: TGTGCCAGTAGTATCGGGACAGGGGGTAATTCACCCCTCCACTTT. This translates into CASSIGTGGNSPLHF. Filled out from reference TRBV19 and TRBJ1-6, the complete variable domain reads DGGITQSPKYLFRKEGQNVTLSCEQNLNHDAMYWYRQDPGQGLRLIYYSQIVNDFQKGDIAEGYSVSREKKESFPLTVTSAQKNPTAFYLCASSIGTGGNSPLHFGNGTRLTVT.